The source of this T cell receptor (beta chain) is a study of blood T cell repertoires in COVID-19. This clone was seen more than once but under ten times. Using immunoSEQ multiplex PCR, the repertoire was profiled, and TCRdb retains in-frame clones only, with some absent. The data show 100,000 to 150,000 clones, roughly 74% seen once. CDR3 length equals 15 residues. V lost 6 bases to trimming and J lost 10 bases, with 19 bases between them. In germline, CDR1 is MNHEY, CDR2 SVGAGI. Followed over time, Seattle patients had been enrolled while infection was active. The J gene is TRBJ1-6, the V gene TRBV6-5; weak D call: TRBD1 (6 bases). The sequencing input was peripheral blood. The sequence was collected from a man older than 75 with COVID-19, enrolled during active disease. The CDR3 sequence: CASSDGSRGGSPLHF. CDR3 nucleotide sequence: TGTGCCAGCAGCGACGGCAGCAGGGGAGGGTCACCCCTCCACTTT.